This T cell receptor (beta chain) stems from a study of cytomegalovirus exposure and HLA in healthy donors. The V gene's germline CDR1 is SGHAT and CDR2 FQNNGV. This CDR3 comprises 15 residues. J gave up 5 bases and V 7 bases, and 12 bases lay outside the gene matches. The PCR contained 60 Vbeta and 13 Jbeta primers. Some clones are missing from TCRdb's copy, which holds only in-frame ones; the method was immunoSEQ multiplex PCR. The sample contains around 120,000 clones, about three quarters of which appear only once. This sequence originates from a man in his 60s in good health and CMV-seropositive. The source material was PBMCs. The V call is TRBV11-2, the J call TRBJ1-1, with TRBD1 matching 8 bases. CDR3 coding DNA: TGTGCCAGCACCAAACGGGTCCAGGGGGCAACTGAAGCTTTCTTT. The encoded protein is CASTKRVQGATEAFF. Combining the CDR3 with reference TRBV11-2 and TRBJ1-1 gives the whole variable domain EAGVAQSPRYKIIEKRQSVAFWCNPISGHATLYWYQQILGQGPKLLIQFQNNGVVDDSQLPKDRFSAERLKGVDSTLKIQPAKLEDSAVYLCASTKRVQGATEAFFGQGTRLTVV.